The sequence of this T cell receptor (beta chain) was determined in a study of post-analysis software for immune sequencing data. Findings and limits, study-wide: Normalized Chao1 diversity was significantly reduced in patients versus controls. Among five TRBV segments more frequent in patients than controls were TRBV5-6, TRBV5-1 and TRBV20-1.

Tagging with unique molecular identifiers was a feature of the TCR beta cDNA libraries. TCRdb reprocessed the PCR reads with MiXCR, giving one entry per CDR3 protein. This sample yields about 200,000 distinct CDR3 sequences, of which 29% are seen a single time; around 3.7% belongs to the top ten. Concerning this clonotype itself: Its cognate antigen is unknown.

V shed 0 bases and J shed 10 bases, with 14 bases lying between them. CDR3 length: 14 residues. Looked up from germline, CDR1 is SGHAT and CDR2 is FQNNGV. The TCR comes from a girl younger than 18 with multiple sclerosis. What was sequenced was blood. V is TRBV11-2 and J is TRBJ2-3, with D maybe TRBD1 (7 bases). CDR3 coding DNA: TGTGCCAGCAGCTTAGAAGGCAGGGGGGTCTCGCAGTATTTT. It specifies CASSLEGRGVSQYF.